One and the same sample provided the 15 T cell receptor beta chains below, sequenced in a study of T cell changes during pregnancy in multiple sclerosis (dated by TCRdb to between 2018 and 2020). Library preparation was by the immunoSEQ multiplex PCR assay. TCRdb retrieved this table from immuneACCESS and kept in-frame rearrangements only. Not all clones are present; in checked studies, unresolved V genes account for under half, and no reason is known for the remainder. The sample has 65,000 to 90,000 clones on record, around 90% of them singletons. The ten largest account for around 3.3% of the sample. Sample: PBMCs, taken in the first trimester of pregnancy. Receptors were obtained from a female donor in good health, serving as a control in a pregnancy study. Some clones in this sample may be carry-over from other donors' samples.

The V call is TRBV4-1, the J call TRBJ2-3; 9 bases are shared with TRBD2. J gave up 2 bases and V 1 base, and 7 bases lay outside the gene matches. CDR1 is MGHRA and CDR2 is YSYEKL in the germline V gene. CDR3 length: 17 amino acids. This chain's CDR3 is CASSQGGGGGATDTQYF. The CDR3, as DNA: TGCGCCAGCAGCCAAGGGGGCGGCGGGGGGGCCACAGATACGCAGTATTTT.

This clone was picked up a small number of times. The rearrangement joins TRBV2 to TRBJ1-5, with D possibly TRBD1 on 5 matching bases. V lost 6 bases to trimming and J lost 4 bases, with 19 bases between them. CDR3 length equals 16 residues. Germline CDR1 and CDR2: SNHLY and FYNNEI. The CDR3 DNA sequence: TGTGCCAGCAGCCTGAGCCTGACAGCTAAGAATCAGCCCCAGCATTTT. The encoded protein is CASSLSLTAKNQPQHF.

This rearrangement joins TRBV27 to TRBJ2-7; D is possibly TRBD1 (6 bases). CDR1 and CDR2 from the germline V gene are MNHEY and SMNVEV (reference sequence). V was pared by 1 base and J by 4 bases, with 14 bases between. There are 15 residues in the CDR3. The CDR3 DNA follows: TGTGCCAGCAGTTTATTCGGGCGCACAGGGTACGAGCAGTACTTC. Its translation: CASSLFGRTGYEQYF.

The J gene is TRBJ2-7, the V gene TRBV7-9; D might be TRBD2 (6 bases). V shed 8 bases and J shed 3 bases, with 17 bases lying between them. CDR1 and CDR2 from the germline V gene are SEHNR and FQNEAQ (reference sequence). This CDR3 comprises 14 residues. CDR3 nucleotides: TGTGCCAGCGCTAGCGAAAGAGTGGGCTACGAGCAGTACTTC. Amino acids: CASASERVGYEQYF.

V is TRBV28 and J is TRBJ2-7, with a tentative D call TRBD1 (6 bases). V lost 7 bases, J lost 2 bases, and 12 bases lay in between. The CDR3 consists of 13 residues. Germline V lookup: CDR1 MDHEN, CDR2 SYDVKM. CDR3: CASKGVGAYEQYF. CDR3 nucleotides: TGTGCCAGCAAGGGGGTGGGGGCCTACGAGCAGTACTTC.

V and J are TRBV19 and TRBJ2-1; tentatively, D is TRBD2 (6 bases). The germline CDR1 and CDR2 sequences are LNHDA and SQIVND (reference sequence). The length of the CDR3 is 13 residues. Trimming removed 3 bases from V and 8 bases from J, with 11 bases in between. The DNA of the CDR3 is TGTGCCAGTAGTATTGCGGGGATCCATGAGCAGTTCTTC. It encodes CASSIAGIHEQFF.

The chain combines TRBV5-4 with TRBJ2-5; 9 bases match TRBD1. CDR1 and CDR2 (germline): SGHNT, YYREEE (reference sequence). J lost 4 bases, V lost 4 bases, and 8 bases had no gene match. The CDR3 has 15 amino acids. For the CDR3, the DNA is TGTGCCAGCAGCAGCCGGGGACAGGGCTTAGAGACCCAGTACTTC. It codes for CASSSRGQGLETQYF.

This chain connects TRBV12-2 to TRBJ2-5; TRBD2 is the table's D call and was not checked against the DNA. TRBV12-2 is a recognized pseudogene. The CDR3 extends over 11 amino acids. CDR3 residues: CASGCQETQYF. As DNA, the CDR3 is TGTGCAAGCGGGTGTCAAGAGACCCAGTACTTC.

V usage is TRBV10-3 and J usage is TRBJ1-4, with 7 bases aligning to TRBD1. Germline V gene data show CDR1 as ENHRY and CDR2 as SYGVKD. This CDR3 has 15 residues. J gave up 5 bases and V 4 bases, and 7 bases lay outside the gene matches. This chain's CDR3 is CAISATGFMNEKLFF. The CDR3 DNA reads TGTGCCATCAGTGCGACAGGGTTCATGAATGAAAAACTGTTTTTT.

This chain connects TRBV10-1 to TRBJ1-1; D not resolved. The CDR3 is made up of 16 amino acids. CDR1 WNHNN and CDR2 SYGVQD come from the germline V gene (reference sequence). V shed 2 bases and J shed 3 bases, with 16 bases lying between them. CDR3 nucleotides: TGCGCCAGCAGTGAGAGCCGTCGTAGTTGGTACACTGAAGCTTTCTTT. This encodes CASSESRRSWYTEAFF.

The chain joins TRBV30 to TRBJ2-7; a weak D match, TRBD2 (5 bases). This CDR3 has 14 amino acids. Germline V gene data show CDR1 as GTSNPN and CDR2 as SVGIG (reference sequence). V was cut by 0 bases and J by 4 bases, with 13 bases left in between. DNA of the CDR3: TGTGCCTGGAGTGTAGGAGGCACCGATTACGAGCAGTACTTC. Amino acid sequence: CAWSVGGTDYEQYF.

This chain links TRBV7-9 with TRBJ2-5; 9 bases map to TRBD2. V lost 1 base and J lost 5; bases outside the gene matches: 8. Germline loops: CDR1 SEHNR, CDR2 FQNEAQ (reference sequence). CDR3 size: 16 residues. The CDR3 is CASSLGRLAGRETQYF. The CDR3 coding sequence is TGTGCCAGCAGCTTAGGGCGCCTAGCGGGAAGGGAGACCCAGTACTTC.

This clone has a handful of counts. The CDR3: CASSPGQWAEAFF. Here the CDR3 DNA reads TGTGCCAGCAGCCCGGGACAGTGGGCTGAAGCTTTCTTT. This chain joins TRBV7-9 and TRBJ1-1; TRBD1 matches 7 bases. The CDR3 is 13 amino acids. CDR1 and CDR2 (germline): SEHNR, FQNEAQ (reference sequence). The trim removed 5 bases at V and 6 bases at J, leaving 6 bases unmatched.

Comments on this clone: At one end, the junction sequence differs from germline, possibly due to a read error. This chain joins TRBV5-1 and TRBJ2-3; 14 bases map to TRBD2. This CDR3 region has 17 residues. In germline, CDR1 is SGHRS, CDR2 YFSETQ. The CDR3 DNA is TGCGCCAGCAGCCCCCCCGGGACTAGCGGGAGCACGGATACGCAGTATTTT. As protein: CASSPPGTSGSTDTQYF.

The genes are TRBV4-1 and TRBJ1-1; D is undetermined. V lost 2 bases and J lost 1, with 11 bases in between. Germline lookup yields CDR1 MGHRA and CDR2 YSYEKL. This CDR3 spans 15 amino acids. The CDR3 spells CASSQLATANTEAFF. The CDR3 DNA sequence: TGCGCCAGCAGCCAACTAGCGACCGCGAACACTGAAGCTTTCTTT.